The TCR beta chain under discussion was sequenced for a study of CD8+ T cells in alopecia areata. Study context: C3H/HeJ graft donors with spontaneous alopecia, aged roughly 6-12 months, supplied skin that was transplanted onto female C3H/HeJ mice aged 7-10 weeks.

CDR3 length equals 13 residues. V lost 4 bases, J lost 4 bases, and 9 bases lay in between. Per the germline V gene, CDR1 is SGHDT and CDR2 is FRDEAV. General observations from the study: Clarity of TCR sharing across patients fell short of that in mice, possibly HLA-related. In lesional scalp, particularly from alopecia totalis/universalis, clonality was higher than in normal scalp.

This clone was detected a few times. Its matching antigen is unknown. This may stem from a read error, because a much larger clone lies one nucleotide away. Gene and germline names: mouse. The CDR3 goes on 4 residues after the read ends, and that part is filled in from the germline J gene. Other DNA sequences of this sample code for an identical CDR3. Isolated RNA was reverse transcribed into cDNA used as the sequencing template. Sequencing used immunoSEQ multiplex PCR; TCRdb keeps in-frame clones, though not all of them. The specimen has around 300,000 clones, none found just once. Cutaneous lymph nodes were pooled and cells sorted by CD4, CD8alpha, NKG2D, NKG2ACE and more.

Sequenced sample: CD4+ T cells sorted from a lymph node. The chain uses TRBV14 and TRBJ2-1; D is possibly TRBD1 (6 bases). This TCR was recovered from a C3H/HeJ mouse with alopecia areata. The strain is characterized by the MHC haplotype H2-k. Partial CDR3 DNA: TGTGCCAGCAGTACAGGGAATTATGCT. This sequence encodes CASSTGNYA. The entire CDR3 protein reads CASSTGNYAEQFF.